This passage covers 5 T cell receptor beta chains from one sample sequenced in a study of cytomegalovirus exposure and HLA in healthy donors. The PCR used 60 Vbeta and 13 Jbeta primers. Profiling relied on immunoSEQ multiplex PCR, and the TCRdb table lists in-frame clones only, not all of them. This table has around 64,000 clones, 85% appearing once. The sample comprised PBMCs. Source of these receptors: a female donor in good health and CMV-seronegative.

The J gene is TRBJ2-5, the V gene TRBV9; 9 nucleotides agree with TRBD1. This CDR3 comprises 15 residues. CDR1 and CDR2 (germline): SGDLS, YYNGEE. The V gene end was trimmed by 3 bases and the J gene end by 2 bases; junction bases not matched to a gene: 5. The CDR3, as DNA: TGTGCCAGCAGCGCCCGGGACAGGGCTCAAGAGACCCAGTACTTC. Protein sequence: CASSARDRAQETQYF.

This clone came up once. This chain connects TRBV28 to TRBJ2-1; tentatively, D is TRBD2 (5 bases). Germline V gives CDR1 MDHEN, CDR2 SYDVKM. Trimming left V 6 bases short and J 4 bases short, with 16 bases between. This CDR3 spans 15 amino acids. The CDR3 protein is CASSLGGHKYNEQFF. DNA of the CDR3: TGTGCCAGCAGCCTGGGCGGGCATAAGTACAATGAGCAGTTCTTC.

CDR3: CASSLRGQGRHEQFF. The CDR3 coding sequence is TGTGCCAGCAGCTTGCGAGGACAGGGGAGACATGAGCAGTTCTTC. The genes are TRBV11-2 and TRBJ2-1, with 9 positions matching TRBD1. With 3 bases clipped from V and 8 bases from J, the junction kept 8 bases outside the gene matches. The CDR3 consists of 15 residues. The germline gives CDR1 SGHAT, CDR2 FQNNGV. Full variable domain (missing parts from reference TRBV11-2 and TRBJ2-1): EAGVAQSPRYKIIEKRQSVAFWCNPISGHATLYWYQQILGQGPKLLIQFQNNGVVDDSQLPKDRFSAERLKGVDSTLKIQPAKLEDSAVYLCASSLRGQGRHEQFFGPGTRLTVL.

This chain connects TRBV19 to TRBJ2-7, with D possibly matching TRBD1 (6 bases). This CDR3 has 15 residues. Trimming took 3 bases from V and 5 from J, leaving 17 bases between them. Germline CDR1 and CDR2: LNHDA and SQIVND (reference sequence). The CDR3 loop reads CASSIVQGSVDEQYF. The CDR3 DNA follows: TGTGCCAGTAGTATTGTCCAGGGGAGCGTTGACGAGCAGTACTTC.

The chain carries TRBV18 and TRBJ2-7, with D possibly being TRBD2 (6 bases). The CDR3 sequence is 14 residues long. The germline gives CDR1 KGHSH, CDR2 LQKENI. Trimming took 3 bases from V and 3 from J, leaving 12 bases between them. CDR3 bases: TGTGCCAGCTCACCTGCAGGAGGGGACTACGAGCAGTACTTC. It codes for CASSPAGGDYEQYF.